The 2 T cell receptor beta chains in this list originate from one sample, sequenced in a study of T cell responses to AZD1222 COVID-19 vaccine. Here immunoSEQ multiplex PCR was the method, and the copy in TCRdb shows in-frame clones only, minus some. The table shows 110,000 to 150,000 clones, with 75% to 90% occurring only once. Sequencing used peripheral blood, obtained on day 0 of AZD1222 vaccination. All receptors come from an adult in good health.

The sample holds a few counts of this clone. This chain links TRBV28 with TRBJ1-5, with D tentatively TRBD1 (6 bases). The CDR3 totals 14 residues. With 4 bases removed from V and 7 bases from J, the gap between germline ends came to 14 bases. Germline lookup yields CDR1 MDHEN and CDR2 SYDVKM. CDR3 in amino acids: CASSYLTGSQPQHF. The CDR3 nucleotides are TGTGCCAGCAGTTACCTAACAGGGAGCCAGCCCCAGCATTTT.

The chain recombines TRBV19 with TRBJ1-1; D ambiguous. The germline V gene has CDR1 LNHDA and CDR2 SQIVND (reference sequence). The CDR3 loop spans 14 amino acids. Between the trimmed V and J ends, which lost 3 bases and 0 bases, there was a span of 8 bases. CDR3 in DNA: TGTGCCAGTAGTATTCGACACTTGAACACTGAAGCTTTCTTT. Encoded protein: CASSIRHLNTEAFF. The variable domain in full, with the rest retrieved from reference TRBV19 and TRBJ1-1, is DGGITQSPKYLFRKEGQNVTLSCEQNLNHDAMYWYRQDPGQGLRLIYYSQIVNDFQKGDIAEGYSVSREKKESFPLTVTSAQKNPTAFYLCASSIRHLNTEAFFGQGTRLTVV.